This T cell receptor (beta chain) is drawn from a study of T cells in Graves' hyperthyroidism and ophthalmopathy. RNA transcripts provided the source from which TCR beta CDR3 regions were amplified. The study used the HTBI primer set for a first-round RT-PCR of the TCR CDR3. TCRdb analysed the multiplex PCR reads with MiXCR anew, one entry per CDR3 protein. The sample has approximately 400,000 distinct CDR3 sequences; approximately 14% are singletons. This clonotype was observed a few times. Patients were aged 18 to 65, had disease duration under 2 months, and had newly diagnosed hyperthyroidism. Sequenced input: blood. The clonotype was recovered from a woman between 18 and 30 years old with Graves' hyperthyroidism.

The chain's CDR3 is CASSHPLAGGAETQYF. CDR3 nucleotides: TGTGCCAGCAGCCACCCCCTAGCGGGAGGGGCAGAGACCCAGTACTTC. The chain carries TRBV4-2 and TRBJ2-5, with 12 bases matching TRBD2. With V trimmed by 3 bases and J by 4 bases, 6 bases remained unmatched. The CDR3 is made up of 16 amino acids. The V gene's germline CDR1 is LGHNA and CDR2 YNFKEQ.